This TCR beta chain was identified during a study of cytomegalovirus exposure and HLA in healthy donors. Study background: Clustering assigned 81% of the roughly 430 genotyped donors to the Caucasian-associated ancestry cluster.

Use of 60 Vbeta and 13 Jbeta primers characterized the PCR. The table came from immunoSEQ multiplex PCR; TCRdb's copy has only in-frame clones and leaves some out. The top ten hold around 0.74% of the sample, which has over 75,000 clones, around 80% seen once. There are 15 residues in the CDR3. V gave up 5 bases and J gave up 4 bases; unmatched junction bases: 10. Germline CDR1 SEHNR, CDR2 FQNEAQ (reference sequence). Whole-study findings and limits: Among TCR beta chains, those listed as cytomegalovirus-associated numbered 164. Later, TCR association rates were found to vary by HLA locus, highest for DRB1 and lowest for HLA-C. Analysis was performed later, and it showed HLA-associated TCR beta chains to be more clonally expanded than equally common others.

To note about this clone: What it binds is not known.

Sequencing was carried out using PBMCs. The V and J genes are TRBV7-9 and TRBJ2-5, with 7 bases lining up with TRBD1. This receptor was identified in a woman aged 60-75 years in good health and CMV-seronegative. The CDR3 sequence: CASSLWDSPGETQYF. CDR3 coding DNA: TGTGCCAGCAGCCTGTGGGACAGCCCGGGAGAGACCCAGTACTTC.